This TCR beta chain was captured by sequencing in a study of control samples from healthy donors and cancer patients. Data came from immunoSEQ multiplex PCR; TCRdb stores just in-frame clones and leaves some out. The sample has around 130,000 clones, 89% seen once. CDR3 length: 15 amino acids. Germline V lookup: CDR1 SGHTA, CDR2 FQGTGA. V lost 2 bases to trimming and J lost 2 bases, with 13 bases between them. The chain uses TRBV7-3 and TRBJ2-7, with D unresolved. What was sequenced was PBMCs. The receptor was isolated from a man over 45 with head and neck cancer. CDR3 protein: CASSLGGSITYEQYF. As DNA, the CDR3 is TGTGCCAGCAGCTTAGGTGGCAGTATCACCTACGAGCAGTACTTC. The full variable domain, with the rest looked up from reference TRBV7-3 and TRBJ2-7, is GAGVSQTPSNKVTEKGKYVELRCDPISGHTALYWYRQSLGQGPEFLIYFQGTGAADDSGLPNDRFFAVRPEGSVSTLKIQRTERGDSAVYLCASSLGGSITYEQYFGPGTRLTVT.